Listed here are 13 T cell receptor beta chains from one sample, sequenced in a study of blood T cell repertoires in COVID-19. Produced via immunoSEQ multiplex PCR; TCRdb's table is partial and in-frame only. Of hundreds of thousands of clones in the sample, 75% to 85% were seen once. What was sequenced was peripheral blood. These TCRs come from a woman aged 55-70 years with active or convalescent COVID-19.

This clone was seen only a few times. The gene calls are TRBV7-6 and TRBJ1-3, with D possibly TRBD1 on 6 matching bases. CDR3 length: 15 residues. Trimming shortened V by 5 bases and J by 0 bases, and 11 bases separated the two germline ends. The V gene's germline CDR1 is SGHVS and CDR2 FNYEAQ. CDR3 DNA: TGTGCCAGCAGCCCACAGGGAATCTCTGGAAACACCATATATTTT. Protein: CASSPQGISGNTIYF. The full variable domain, its missing parts supplied by reference TRBV7-6 and TRBJ1-3, is GAGVSQSPRYKVTKRGQDVALRCDPISGHVSLYWYRQALGQGPEFLTYFNYEAQQDKSGLPNDRFSAERPEGSISTLTIQRTEQRDSAMYRCASSPQGISGNTIYFGEGSWLTVV.

This CDR3 is CASSEGQATF. Written as DNA, the CDR3 is TGTGCCAGCAGTGAGGGACAAGCCACCTTC. The chain combines TRBV2 with TRBJ1-2; D might be TRBD1 (6 bases). Germline V gene sequence: CDR1 SNHLY, CDR2 FYNNEI. The CDR3 is 10 amino acids. Trimming pared 3 bases from V and 13 bases from J, leaving 9 bases between.

A single count supports this clone. The chain recombines TRBV7-2 with TRBJ1-4, with D unclear. This CDR3 region has 16 residues. Looked up from germline, CDR1 is SGHTA and CDR2 is FQGNSA. V was cut by 5 bases and J by 0 bases, with 13 bases left in between. The CDR3 is CASSPRRVSTNEKLFF. CDR3 sequence (DNA): TGTGCCAGCAGCCCGCGTCGGGTTTCAACTAATGAAAAACTGTTTTTT.

This clone was found once. The chain combines TRBV9 with TRBJ1-2, with D possibly matching TRBD1 (5 bases). The CDR3 contains 16 residues. V dropped 0 bases and J dropped 5 bases, with 17 bases sitting between them. Germline V gene lookup returns CDR1 SGDLS and CDR2 YYNGEE. The CDR3: CASSVGGGNPLYGYTF. The CDR3, as DNA: TGTGCCAGCAGCGTAGGGGGGGGGAACCCCCTTTATGGCTACACCTTC.

V and J are TRBV30 and TRBJ2-5; D is uncertain. The germline gives CDR1 GTSNPN, CDR2 SVGIG (reference sequence). V lost 3 bases and J 9 bases, leaving 20 bases between the germline ends. The CDR3 runs to 14 residues. The CDR3 is CAWRSGGGVVAQYF. In nucleotides, the CDR3 is TGTGCCTGGAGGTCGGGTGGCGGTGTAGTGGCCCAGTACTTC. The variable domain in full, completed from reference TRBV30 and TRBJ2-5, reads SQTIHQWPATLVQPVGSPLSLECTVEGTSNPNLYWYRQAAGRGLQLLFYSVGIGQISSEVPQNLSASRPQDRQFILSSKKLLLSDSGFYLCAWRSGGGVVAQYFGPGTRLLVL.

This chain joins TRBV18 and TRBJ2-3; the D is unclear. The CDR3 is 13 residues long. V was clipped by 0 bases and J by 2 bases, with 3 bases between them. Germline CDR1 is KGHSH and CDR2 is LQKENI. The CDR3 spells CASSPPHTDTQYF. The CDR3 nucleotides are TGTGCCAGCTCACCACCACACACAGATACGCAGTATTTT.

This clone came up a few times. The chain joins TRBV15 to TRBJ1-4; no firm D call. Germline loops: CDR1 LNHNV, CDR2 YYDKDF (reference sequence). V was trimmed by 3 bases and J by 8 bases, leaving 16 bases between them. The CDR3 length is 15 residues. CDR3 nucleotide sequence: TGTGCCACCAGCAGGCACGGGGAGGTGGGGGAAAAACTGTTTTTT. Translated: CATSRHGEVGEKLFF.

V and J are TRBV27 and TRBJ1-2, with 7 bases that match TRBD1. The CDR3 is made up of 14 amino acids. J was trimmed by 5 bases and V by 5 bases; bases with no gene match: 8. The germline gives CDR1 MNHEY, CDR2 SMNVEV (reference sequence). CDR3 bases: TGTGCCAGCAGTGCCGACAGGGAAGGGTATGGCTACACCTTC. It translates to CASSADREGYGYTF.

The J gene is TRBJ2-3, the V gene TRBV7-2, with 12 bases identical to TRBD2. In germline, CDR1 is SGHTA, CDR2 FQGNSA. V gave up 0 bases and J gave up 6 bases; unmatched junction bases: 7. CDR3 length: 17 amino acids. The CDR3 sequence is CASSLALAGGPRDTQYF. The CDR3 DNA reads TGTGCCAGCAGCTTAGCGCTAGCGGGGGGGCCGCGGGATACGCAGTATTTT.

The rearrangement links TRBV5-1 to TRBJ2-7, with D perhaps matching TRBD2 (6 bases). The ends were cut back, 2 bases at V and 2 bases at J, with 14 bases in the middle. The CDR3 length is 15 residues. Germline V gene sequence: CDR1 SGHRS, CDR2 YFSETQ. The CDR3, as DNA: TGCGCCAGCAGCTTTGGAGGGGAGGACCCCTACGAGCAGTACTTC. As protein: CASSFGGEDPYEQYF.

V gene TRBV7-9 combines with J gene TRBJ2-2, with 7 bases aligning to TRBD1. V was clipped by 6 bases and J by 4 bases; unmatched bases: 8. Germline-derived CDR1 and CDR2 are SEHNR and FQNEAQ (reference sequence). The CDR3 covers 15 residues. The CDR3 DNA is TGTGCCAGCAGTCCCACAGGGGCGGGCACCGGGGAGCTGTTTTTT. Encoded protein: CASSPTGAGTGELFF. Variable domain in full (rest from reference TRBV7-9 and TRBJ2-2): DTGVSQNPRHKITKRGQNVTFRCDPISEHNRLYWYRQTLGQGPEFLTYFQNEAQLEKSRLLSDRFSAERPKGSFSTLEIQRTEQGDSAMYLCASSPTGAGTGELFFGEGSRLTVL.

V usage is TRBV5-6 and J usage is TRBJ1-1; the match to TRBD1 covers 9 bases. The CDR3 is 17 amino acids. The junction had 12 bases not matched to a gene; V was cut back by 2 bases and J by 4 bases. Germline V lookup: CDR1 SGHDT, CDR2 YYEEEE. This chain's CDR3 is CASSFLGQGRGSTEAFF. As DNA, the CDR3 is TGTGCCAGCAGCTTTTTGGGACAGGGCAGAGGTTCCACTGAAGCTTTCTTT.

This chain connects TRBV29-1 to TRBJ1-2; 9 bases align to TRBD1. Germline assignment: CDR1 SQVTM and CDR2 ANQGSEA. The V gene end was trimmed by 3 bases and the J gene end by 8 bases; junction bases not matched to a gene: 7. This CDR3 has 13 residues. CDR3 loop: CSVDPQGTGGYTF. In DNA, the CDR3 is TGCAGCGTTGACCCTCAGGGGACAGGGGGCTACACCTTC.